A single sample gave rise to the 13 T cell receptor beta chains below, sequenced in a study of T cell responses to AZD1222 COVID-19 vaccine. TCRdb's table, derived via immunoSEQ multiplex PCR, lists solely in-frame clones and lacks some. The sample has about 140,000 clones; about 91% are singletons. The material sequenced was peripheral blood, taken on day 0 of AZD1222 vaccination. The source is an adult in good health.

The genes are TRBV21-1 and TRBJ2-7. TRBV21-1 is deemed a pseudogene. The CDR3 sequence is 10 residues long. CDR3 sequence (DNA): TGTGCCAGCAGGCATTACGAGCAGTACTTC. Its translation: CASRHYEQYF.

This clone was observed a single time. This chain joins TRBV5-6 and TRBJ2-6; either TRBD1 or TRBD2 may supply D (5 bases each). Germline assignment: CDR1 SGHDT and CDR2 YYEEEE. Trimming shortened V by 3 bases and J by 0 bases, and 16 bases separated the two germline ends. The CDR3 length is 18 residues. CDR3 residues: CASSSPGRSSSGANVLTF. In DNA, the CDR3 is TGTGCCAGCAGCTCCCCGGGACGGAGCAGCTCTGGGGCCAACGTCCTGACTTTC.

The rearrangement joins TRBV7-8 to TRBJ1-2; D gene unclear. This CDR3 has 15 residues. V lost 0 bases to trimming and J lost 4 bases, with 12 bases between them. Germline V gene sequence: CDR1 SGHVS, CDR2 FQNEAQ. The CDR3: CASSLAEAGGYGYTF. Written as DNA, the CDR3 is TGTGCCAGCAGCTTAGCCGAAGCGGGAGGCTATGGCTACACCTTC.

The chain has TRBV5-4 and TRBJ2-3; D ambiguous. Trimming stripped 0 bases from V and 5 bases from J, with 10 bases between. This CDR3 has 14 amino acids. The V gene's germline CDR1 is SGHNT and CDR2 YYREEE (reference sequence). As DNA, the CDR3 is TGTGCCAGCAGCTTGGTTAGCTTCCGAGATACGCAGTATTTT. Translating gives CASSLVSFRDTQYF.

Concerning this clone: Other nucleotide sequences from this sample produce the same CDR3. CDR3 residues: CASSLGSDTQYF. The CDR3 nucleotides read TGTGCCAGCAGCTTAGGTTCAGATACGCAGTATTTT. The chain couples TRBV11-2 to TRBJ2-3, with D hard to call. The CDR3 extends over 12 amino acids. CDR1 and CDR2 (germline): SGHAT, FQNNGV. Trimming took 1 base from V and 4 from J, leaving 3 bases between them.

The chain carries TRBV30 and TRBJ1-4, with 8 bases identical to TRBD1. Per the germline V gene, CDR1 is GTSNPN and CDR2 is SVGIG (reference sequence). The J segment lost 7 bases and the V segment lost 2 bases, leaving 6 bases of the junction unmatched. There are 14 residues in the CDR3. CDR3 bases: TGTGCCTGGAGTTATGGGACAGGACGTGAAAAACTGTTTTTT. Its protein is CAWSYGTGREKLFF.

V gene TRBV7-9 combines with J gene TRBJ1-1; TRBD1 matches 7 bases. This CDR3 contains 14 residues. From germline, CDR1 is SEHNR and CDR2 FQNEAQ (reference sequence). Trimming removed 4 bases from V and 8 bases from J; junction bases left unmatched: 10. Written as DNA, the CDR3 is TGTGCCAGCAGCTCTAGGGCGACAGGGCTCGAAGCTTTCTTT. This encodes CASSSRATGLEAFF.

The chain is built from TRBV25-1 and TRBJ1-4; 9 bases are a match to TRBD1. V shed 0 bases and J 8 bases; nucleotides not matched to a gene: 13. The CDR3 spans 18 residues. From germline, CDR1 is MGHDK and CDR2 SYGVNS. This chain's CDR3 is CASSEYFAAATGGEKLFF. DNA of the CDR3: TGTGCCAGCAGTGAATATTTTGCGGCTGCGACAGGGGGAGAAAAACTGTTTTTT.

The V call is TRBV12-3 or TRBV12-4, the J call TRBJ1-5, with D unclear. V shed 0 bases and J shed 11 bases, with 5 bases lying between them. The CDR3 runs 11 residues. The CDR3 loop is CASSLAGSQHF. The CDR3 DNA sequence: TGTGCCAGCAGTTTAGCAGGGTCCCAGCATTTT.

This sequence joins TRBV2 and TRBJ2-5; 15 bases line up with TRBD2. From germline, CDR1 is SNHLY and CDR2 FYNNEI. The CDR3 contains 21 residues. Trimming removed 4 bases from V and 1 base from J; junction bases left unmatched: 16. The CDR3 DNA sequence: TGTGCCAGCAGTGTCCTCGGACTAGCGGGAGGGCCCTATACCGTCCAAGAGACCCAGTACTTC. It yields the protein CASSVLGLAGGPYTVQETQYF.

V usage is TRBV5-1 and J usage is TRBJ2-1, with 12 bases aligning to TRBD2. V dropped 2 bases and J dropped 5; count of bases not matched to a gene: 5. In germline, CDR1 is SGHRS, CDR2 YFSETQ. This CDR3 region has 16 residues. CDR3 in amino acids: CASSFLRLAGDNEQFF. In DNA, the CDR3 is TGCGCCAGCAGCTTTTTGCGACTAGCGGGGGACAATGAGCAGTTCTTC.

The chain recombines TRBV27 with TRBJ2-7; 8 positions agree with TRBD2. The trim removed 2 bases at V and 0 bases at J, leaving 9 bases unmatched. This CDR3 contains 17 residues. The V gene's germline CDR1 is MNHEY and CDR2 SMNVEV (reference sequence). The CDR3 DNA follows: TGTGCCAGCAGTTTACTGGCGGGAGGTCCCAGCTCCTACGAGCAGTACTTC. Protein product: CASSLLAGGPSSYEQYF.

A word on this clone: The sample carries other DNA sequences with the same CDR3. CDR3 residues: CASSRLTSGLYNEQFF. The CDR3 bases are TGTGCCAGCAGTCGCCTTACTAGCGGCCTCTACAATGAGCAGTTCTTC. This chain joins TRBV6-2 or TRBV6-3 and TRBJ2-1, with TRBD2 matching 8 bases. The germline CDR1 and CDR2 sequences are MNHEY and SVGEGT. The CDR3 is 16 amino acids. The junction had 9 bases not matched to a gene; V was cut back by 5 bases and J by 3 bases.